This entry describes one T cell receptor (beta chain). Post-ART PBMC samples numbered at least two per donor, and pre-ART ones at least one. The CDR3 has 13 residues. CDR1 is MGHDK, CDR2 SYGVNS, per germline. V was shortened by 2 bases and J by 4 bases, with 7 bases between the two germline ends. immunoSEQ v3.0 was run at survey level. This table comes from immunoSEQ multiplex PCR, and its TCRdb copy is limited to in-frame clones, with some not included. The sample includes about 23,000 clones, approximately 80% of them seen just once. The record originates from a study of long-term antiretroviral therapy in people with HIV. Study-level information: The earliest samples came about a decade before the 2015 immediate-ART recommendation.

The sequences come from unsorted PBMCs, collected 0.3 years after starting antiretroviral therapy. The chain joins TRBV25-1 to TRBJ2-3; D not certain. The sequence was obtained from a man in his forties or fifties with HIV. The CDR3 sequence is CASSEILSDTQYF. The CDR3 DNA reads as TGTGCCAGCAGTGAAATATTGTCAGATACGCAGTATTTT. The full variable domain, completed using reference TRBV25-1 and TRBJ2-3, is EADIYQTPRYLVIGTGKKITLECSQTMGHDKMYWYQQDPGMELHLIHYSYGVNSTEKGDLSSESTVSRIRTEHFPLTLESARPSHTSQYLCASSEILSDTQYFGPGTRLTVL.